Detailed here is one TCR beta chain. This CDR3 is also generated by other DNA sequences in the sample. The data were taken from a study of blood T cell repertoires in COVID-19. Sequenced by immunoSEQ multiplex PCR; TCRdb stores in-frame clones only, minus some. Here the sample spans 200,000 to 300,000 clones, approximately 90% being singletons. Germline CDR1 DFQATT, CDR2 SNEGSKA (reference sequence). This CDR3 spans 10 amino acids. V lost 3 bases and J 5 bases, leaving 4 bases between the germline ends. This chain uses TRBV20-1 with TRBJ2-5; the D is unclear. Sequenced input: PBMCs or T cells enriched from blood (not recorded which). The sequence was obtained from a woman in her twenties or thirties who had recovered from COVID-19. This CDR3 reads CSARRETQYF. The CDR3 DNA reads TGCAGTGCTAGGCGGGAGACCCAGTACTTC.